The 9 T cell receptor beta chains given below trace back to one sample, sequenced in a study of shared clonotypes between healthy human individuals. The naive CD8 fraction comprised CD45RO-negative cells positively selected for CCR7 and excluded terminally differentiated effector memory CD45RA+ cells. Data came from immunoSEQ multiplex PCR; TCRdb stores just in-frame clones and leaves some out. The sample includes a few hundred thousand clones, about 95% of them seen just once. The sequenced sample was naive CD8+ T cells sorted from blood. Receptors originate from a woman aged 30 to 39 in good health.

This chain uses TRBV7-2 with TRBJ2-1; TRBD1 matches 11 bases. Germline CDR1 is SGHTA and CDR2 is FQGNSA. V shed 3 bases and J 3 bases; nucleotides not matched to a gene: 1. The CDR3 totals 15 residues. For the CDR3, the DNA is TGTGCCAGCAGCTTGGGACAGGGGGGCTACAATGAGCAGTTCTTC. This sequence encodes CASSLGQGGYNEQFF.

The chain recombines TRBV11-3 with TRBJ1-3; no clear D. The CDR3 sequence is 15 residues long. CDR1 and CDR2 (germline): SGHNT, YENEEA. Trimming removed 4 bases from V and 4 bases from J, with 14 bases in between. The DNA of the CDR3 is TGTGCCAGCAGCTCACTTTCGGACCCGGGAAACACCATATATTTT. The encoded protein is CASSSLSDPGNTIYF.

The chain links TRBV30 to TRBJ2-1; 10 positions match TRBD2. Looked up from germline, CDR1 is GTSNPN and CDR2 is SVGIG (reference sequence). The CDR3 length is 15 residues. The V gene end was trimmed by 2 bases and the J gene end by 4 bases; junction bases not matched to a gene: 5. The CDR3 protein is CAWSSQREGYNEQFF. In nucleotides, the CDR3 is TGTGCCTGGAGTTCCCAGCGGGAGGGATACAATGAGCAGTTCTTC.

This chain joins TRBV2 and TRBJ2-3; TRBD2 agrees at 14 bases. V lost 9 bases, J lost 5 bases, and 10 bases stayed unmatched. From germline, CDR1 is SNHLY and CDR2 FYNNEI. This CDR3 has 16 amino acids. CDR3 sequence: CARTGLAGGRVDTQYF. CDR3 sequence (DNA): TGTGCCAGGACTGGACTAGCGGGAGGTAGGGTAGATACGCAGTATTTT.

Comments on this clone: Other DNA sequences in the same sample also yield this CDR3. In DNA, the CDR3 is TGTGCCAGCAGTTACACCGAGGGGAACACTGAAGCTTTCTTT. This gives the protein CASSYTEGNTEAFF. V usage is TRBV6-5 and J usage is TRBJ1-1; no clear D gene. Trimming removed 2 bases from V and 1 base from J, with 8 bases in between. CDR3 length equals 14 residues. The germline gives CDR1 MNHEY, CDR2 SVGAGI.

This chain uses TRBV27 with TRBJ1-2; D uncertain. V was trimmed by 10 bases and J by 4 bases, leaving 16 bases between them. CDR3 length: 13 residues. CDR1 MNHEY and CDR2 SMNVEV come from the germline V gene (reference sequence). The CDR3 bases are TGTGCCACGCATTCTTGGGATAGCTATGGCTACACCTTC. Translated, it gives CATHSWDSYGYTF.

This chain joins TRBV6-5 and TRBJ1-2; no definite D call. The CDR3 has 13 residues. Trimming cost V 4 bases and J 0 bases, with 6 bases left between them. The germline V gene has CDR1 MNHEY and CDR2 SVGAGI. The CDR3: CASSSYPNYGYTF. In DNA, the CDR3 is TGTGCCAGCAGTTCATATCCTAACTATGGCTACACCTTC.

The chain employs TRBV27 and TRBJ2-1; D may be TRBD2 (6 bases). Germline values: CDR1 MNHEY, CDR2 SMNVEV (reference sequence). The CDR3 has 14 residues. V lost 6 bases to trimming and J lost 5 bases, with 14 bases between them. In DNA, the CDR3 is TGTGCCAGCAGCGTTCGGGACTCTGACAATGAGCAGTTCTTC. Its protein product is CASSVRDSDNEQFF.

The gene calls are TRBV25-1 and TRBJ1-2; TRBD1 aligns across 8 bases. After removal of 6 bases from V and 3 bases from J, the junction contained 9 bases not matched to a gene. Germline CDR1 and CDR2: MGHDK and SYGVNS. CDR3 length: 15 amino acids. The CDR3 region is CASRGLRGQDYGYTF. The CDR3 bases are TGTGCCAGCAGAGGACTCAGGGGGCAAGACTATGGCTACACCTTC.